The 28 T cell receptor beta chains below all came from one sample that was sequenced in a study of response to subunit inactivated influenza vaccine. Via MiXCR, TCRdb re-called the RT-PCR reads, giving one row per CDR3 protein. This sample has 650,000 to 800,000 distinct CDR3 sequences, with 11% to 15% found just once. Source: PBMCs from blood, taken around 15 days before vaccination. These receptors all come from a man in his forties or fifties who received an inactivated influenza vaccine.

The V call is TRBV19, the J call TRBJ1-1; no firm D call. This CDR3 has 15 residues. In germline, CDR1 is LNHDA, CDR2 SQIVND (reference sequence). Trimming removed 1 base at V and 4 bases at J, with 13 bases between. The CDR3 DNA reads TGTGCCAGTAGTATAGGGGCAACAATAGCCACTGAAGCTTTCTTT. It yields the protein CASSIGATIATEAFF.

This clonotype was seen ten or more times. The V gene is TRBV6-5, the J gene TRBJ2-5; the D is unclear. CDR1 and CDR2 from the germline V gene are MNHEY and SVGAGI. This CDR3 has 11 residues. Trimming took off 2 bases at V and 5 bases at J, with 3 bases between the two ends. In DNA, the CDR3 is TGTGCCAGCAGTTACCTGGAGACCCAGTACTTC. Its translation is CASSYLETQYF.

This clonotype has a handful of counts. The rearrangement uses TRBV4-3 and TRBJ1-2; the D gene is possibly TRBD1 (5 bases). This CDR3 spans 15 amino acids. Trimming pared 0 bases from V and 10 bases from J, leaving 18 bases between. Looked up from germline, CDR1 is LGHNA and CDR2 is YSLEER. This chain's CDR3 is CASSQDSRRGSDYTF. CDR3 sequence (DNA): TGCGCCAGCAGCCAAGACTCGCGTAGGGGTTCGGACTACACCTTC.

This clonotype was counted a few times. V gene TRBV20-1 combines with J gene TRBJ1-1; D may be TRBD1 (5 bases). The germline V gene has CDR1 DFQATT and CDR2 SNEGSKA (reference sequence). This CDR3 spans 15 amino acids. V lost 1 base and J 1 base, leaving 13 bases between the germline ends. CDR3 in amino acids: CSARGGSSGNTEAFF. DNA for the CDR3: TGCAGTGCTAGAGGGGGGTCGAGTGGGAACACTGAAGCTTTCTTT.

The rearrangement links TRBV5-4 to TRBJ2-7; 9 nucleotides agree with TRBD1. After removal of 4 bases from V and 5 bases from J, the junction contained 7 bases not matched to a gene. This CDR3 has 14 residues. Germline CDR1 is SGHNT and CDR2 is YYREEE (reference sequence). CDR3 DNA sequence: TGTGCCAGCAGCGTTAACAGGGGGCTCCACGAGCAGTACTTC. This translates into CASSVNRGLHEQYF.

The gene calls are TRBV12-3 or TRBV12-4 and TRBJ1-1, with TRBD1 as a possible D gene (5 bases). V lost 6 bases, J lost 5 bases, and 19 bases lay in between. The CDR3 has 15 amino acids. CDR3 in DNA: TGTGCCAGCAGCCCCCGGGCGGGGGGTGGGACTGAAGCTTTCTTT. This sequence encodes CASSPRAGGGTEAFF.

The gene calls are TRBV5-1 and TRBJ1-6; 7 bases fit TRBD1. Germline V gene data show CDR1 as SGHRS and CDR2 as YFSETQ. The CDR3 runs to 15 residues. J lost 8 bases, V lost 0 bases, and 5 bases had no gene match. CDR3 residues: CASSLEPGGHSPLHF. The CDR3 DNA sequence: TGCGCCAGCAGCTTGGAGCCAGGGGGGCATTCACCCCTCCACTTT. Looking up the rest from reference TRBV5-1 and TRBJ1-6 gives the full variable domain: KAGVTQTPRYLIKTRGQQVTLSCSPISGHRSVSWYQQTPGQGLQFLFEYFSETQRNKGNFPGRFSGRQFSNSRSEMNVSTLELGDSALYLCASSLEPGGHSPLHFGNGTRLTVT.

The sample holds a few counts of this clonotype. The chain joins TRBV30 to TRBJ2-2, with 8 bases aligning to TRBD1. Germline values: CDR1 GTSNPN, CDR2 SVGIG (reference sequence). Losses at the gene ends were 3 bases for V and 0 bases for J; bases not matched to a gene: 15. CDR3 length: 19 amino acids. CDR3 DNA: TGTGCCTGGAGCACTTATAAAGACAGGGGCCACGCGAACACCGGGGAGCTGTTTTTT. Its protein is CAWSTYKDRGHANTGELFF.

CDR3 region: CASSERGVPLYEQYF. The CDR3 bases are TGTGCCAGCAGCGAGAGGGGGGTCCCACTCTACGAGCAGTACTTC. The chain is built from TRBV7-8 and TRBJ2-7, with D perhaps assigned TRBD1 or TRBD2 (6 bases each). Germline lookup yields CDR1 SGHVS and CDR2 FQNEAQ. The germline V and J ends were trimmed by 5 bases and 3 bases, with 17 bases remaining between them. This CDR3 contains 15 residues.

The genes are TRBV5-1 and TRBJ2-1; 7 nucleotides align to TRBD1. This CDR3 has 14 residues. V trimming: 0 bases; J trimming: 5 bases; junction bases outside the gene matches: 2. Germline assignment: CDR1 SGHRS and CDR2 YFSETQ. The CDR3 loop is CASSLVGTDNEQFF. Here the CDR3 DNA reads TGCGCCAGCAGCTTGGTCGGGACAGACAATGAGCAGTTCTTC.

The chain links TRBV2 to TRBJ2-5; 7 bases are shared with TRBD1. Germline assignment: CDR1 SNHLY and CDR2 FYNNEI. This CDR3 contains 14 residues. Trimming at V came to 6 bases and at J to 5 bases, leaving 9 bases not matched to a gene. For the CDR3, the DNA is TGTGCCAGCAGCCCGCAGGGGGTGAAGGAGACCCAGTACTTC. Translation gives CASSPQGVKETQYF.

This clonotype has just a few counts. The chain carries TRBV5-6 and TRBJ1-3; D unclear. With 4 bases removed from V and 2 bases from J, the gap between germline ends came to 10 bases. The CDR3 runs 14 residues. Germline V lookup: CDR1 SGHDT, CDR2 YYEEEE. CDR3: CASSMVGPGNTIYF. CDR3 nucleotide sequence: TGTGCCAGCAGCATGGTTGGGCCTGGAAACACCATATATTTT. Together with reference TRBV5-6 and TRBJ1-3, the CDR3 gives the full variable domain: DAGVTQSPTHLIKTRGQQVTLRCSPKSGHDTVSWYQQALGQGPQFIFQYYEEEERQRGNFPDRFSGHQFPNYSSELNVNALLLGDSALYLCASSMVGPGNTIYFGEGSWLTVV.

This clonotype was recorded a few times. The CDR3 nucleotides read TGCAGTGCTGCCCCCTGGGGAGAGCGGGGGGCTTATGAGCAGTTCTTC. Protein: CSAAPWGERGAYEQFF. The chain has TRBV20-1 and TRBJ2-1, with 9 bases aligning to TRBD2. V shed 5 bases and J 8 bases; nucleotides not matched to a gene: 16. The CDR3 is 16 amino acids. Germline CDR1 is DFQATT and CDR2 is SNEGSKA (reference sequence).

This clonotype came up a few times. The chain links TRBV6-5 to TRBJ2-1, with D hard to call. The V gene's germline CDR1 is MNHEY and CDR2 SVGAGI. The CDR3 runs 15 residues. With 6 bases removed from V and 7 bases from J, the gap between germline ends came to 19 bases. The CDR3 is CASRYQRKLGNEQFF. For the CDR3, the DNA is TGTGCCAGCAGATACCAGCGAAAGTTGGGGAATGAGCAGTTCTTC.

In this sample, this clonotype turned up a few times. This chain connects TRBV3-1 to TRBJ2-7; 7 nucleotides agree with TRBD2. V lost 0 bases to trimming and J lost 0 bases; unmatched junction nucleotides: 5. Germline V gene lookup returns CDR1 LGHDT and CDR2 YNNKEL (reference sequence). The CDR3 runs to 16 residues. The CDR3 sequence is CASSQDASGVSYEQYF. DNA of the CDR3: TGTGCCAGCAGCCAAGATGCCAGCGGGGTCTCCTACGAGCAGTACTTC.

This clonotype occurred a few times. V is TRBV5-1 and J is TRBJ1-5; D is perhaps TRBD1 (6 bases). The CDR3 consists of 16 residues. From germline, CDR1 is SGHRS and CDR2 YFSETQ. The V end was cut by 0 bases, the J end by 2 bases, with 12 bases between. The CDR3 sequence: CASSLGGHTGNQPQHF. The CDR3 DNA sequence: TGCGCCAGCAGCTTGGGGGGACATACCGGCAATCAGCCCCAGCATTTT. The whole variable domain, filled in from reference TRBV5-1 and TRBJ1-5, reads KAGVTQTPRYLIKTRGQQVTLSCSPISGHRSVSWYQQTPGQGLQFLFEYFSETQRNKGNFPGRFSGRQFSNSRSEMNVSTLELGDSALYLCASSLGGHTGNQPQHFGDGTRLSIL.

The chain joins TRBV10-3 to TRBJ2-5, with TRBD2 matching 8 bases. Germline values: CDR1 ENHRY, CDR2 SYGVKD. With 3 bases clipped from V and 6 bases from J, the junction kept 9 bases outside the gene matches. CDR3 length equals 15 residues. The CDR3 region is CAISEREGLGKTQYF. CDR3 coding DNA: TGTGCCATCAGTGAACGGGAGGGCCTAGGAAAGACCCAGTACTTC.

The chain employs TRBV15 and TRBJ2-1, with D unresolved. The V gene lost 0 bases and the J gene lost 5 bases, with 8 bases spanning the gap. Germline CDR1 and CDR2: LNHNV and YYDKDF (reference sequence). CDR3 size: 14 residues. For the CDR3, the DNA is TGTGCCACCAGCAGAGATCACTGGGACAATGAGCAGTTCTTC. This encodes CATSRDHWDNEQFF.

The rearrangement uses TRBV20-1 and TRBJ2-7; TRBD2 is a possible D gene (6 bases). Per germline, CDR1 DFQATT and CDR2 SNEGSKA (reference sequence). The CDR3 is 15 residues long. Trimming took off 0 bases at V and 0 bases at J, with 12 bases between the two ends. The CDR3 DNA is TGCAGTGCTAGAGATCTGCCGGGACTCTCCTACGAGCAGTACTTC. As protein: CSARDLPGLSYEQYF.

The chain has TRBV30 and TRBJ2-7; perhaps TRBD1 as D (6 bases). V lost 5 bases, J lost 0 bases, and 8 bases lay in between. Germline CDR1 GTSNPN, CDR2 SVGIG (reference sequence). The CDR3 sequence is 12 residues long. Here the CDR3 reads CAWGQFSYEQYF. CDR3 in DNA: TGTGCCTGGGGACAGTTCTCCTACGAGCAGTACTTC.

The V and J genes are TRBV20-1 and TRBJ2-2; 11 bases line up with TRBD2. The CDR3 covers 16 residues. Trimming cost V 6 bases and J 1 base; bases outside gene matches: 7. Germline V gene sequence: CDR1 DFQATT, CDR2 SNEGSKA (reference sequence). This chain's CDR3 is CSARLAGHLNTGELFF. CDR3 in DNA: TGCAGTGCCAGACTAGCGGGACATCTGAACACCGGGGAGCTGTTTTTT.

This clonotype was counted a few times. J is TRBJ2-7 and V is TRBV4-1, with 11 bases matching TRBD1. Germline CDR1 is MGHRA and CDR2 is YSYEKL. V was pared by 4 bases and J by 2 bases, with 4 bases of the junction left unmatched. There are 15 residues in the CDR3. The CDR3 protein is CASSRGQGATYEQYF. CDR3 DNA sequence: TGCGCCAGCAGCCGCGGACAGGGGGCAACCTACGAGCAGTACTTC.

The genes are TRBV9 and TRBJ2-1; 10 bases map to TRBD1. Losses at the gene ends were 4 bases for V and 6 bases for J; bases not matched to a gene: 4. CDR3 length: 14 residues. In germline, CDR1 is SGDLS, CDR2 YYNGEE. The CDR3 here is CASSHRQGANEQFF. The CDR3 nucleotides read TGTGCCAGCAGCCACAGACAGGGGGCCAATGAGCAGTTCTTC.

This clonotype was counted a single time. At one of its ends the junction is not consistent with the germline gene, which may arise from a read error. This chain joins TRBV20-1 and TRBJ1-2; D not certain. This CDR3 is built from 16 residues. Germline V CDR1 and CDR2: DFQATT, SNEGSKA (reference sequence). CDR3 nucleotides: TGCAGTGCTAGAGATCCGGTTAAGAGAACTAACTCTGGCTACACCTTC. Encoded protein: CSARDPVKRTNSGYTF.

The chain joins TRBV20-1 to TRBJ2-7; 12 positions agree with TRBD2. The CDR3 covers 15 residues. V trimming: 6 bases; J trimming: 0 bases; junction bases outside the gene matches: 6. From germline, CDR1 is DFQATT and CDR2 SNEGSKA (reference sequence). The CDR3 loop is CSAGLAGSPSYEQYF. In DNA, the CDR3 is TGCAGTGCGGGACTAGCGGGCTCCCCCTCCTACGAGCAGTACTTC.

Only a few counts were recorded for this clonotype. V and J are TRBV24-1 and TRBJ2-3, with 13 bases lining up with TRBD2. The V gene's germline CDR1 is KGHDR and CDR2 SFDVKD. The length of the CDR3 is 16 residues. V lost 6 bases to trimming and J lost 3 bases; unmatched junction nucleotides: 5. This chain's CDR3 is CATSTRTSGSTDTQYF. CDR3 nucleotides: TGTGCCACCAGTACCCGGACTAGCGGGAGTACAGATACGCAGTATTTT.

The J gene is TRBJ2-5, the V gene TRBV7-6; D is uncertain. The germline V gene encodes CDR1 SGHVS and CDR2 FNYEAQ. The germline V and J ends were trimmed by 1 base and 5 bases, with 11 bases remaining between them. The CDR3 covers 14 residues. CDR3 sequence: CASSLDPGPETQYF. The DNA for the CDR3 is TGTGCCAGCAGCTTAGACCCTGGTCCGGAGACCCAGTACTTC.

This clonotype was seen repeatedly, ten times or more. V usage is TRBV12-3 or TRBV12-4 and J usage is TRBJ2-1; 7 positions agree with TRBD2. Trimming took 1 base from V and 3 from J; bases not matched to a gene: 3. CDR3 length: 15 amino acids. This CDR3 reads CASSLGGGNYNEQFF. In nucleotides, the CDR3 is TGTGCCAGCAGTTTAGGGGGGGGGAACTACAATGAGCAGTTCTTC.